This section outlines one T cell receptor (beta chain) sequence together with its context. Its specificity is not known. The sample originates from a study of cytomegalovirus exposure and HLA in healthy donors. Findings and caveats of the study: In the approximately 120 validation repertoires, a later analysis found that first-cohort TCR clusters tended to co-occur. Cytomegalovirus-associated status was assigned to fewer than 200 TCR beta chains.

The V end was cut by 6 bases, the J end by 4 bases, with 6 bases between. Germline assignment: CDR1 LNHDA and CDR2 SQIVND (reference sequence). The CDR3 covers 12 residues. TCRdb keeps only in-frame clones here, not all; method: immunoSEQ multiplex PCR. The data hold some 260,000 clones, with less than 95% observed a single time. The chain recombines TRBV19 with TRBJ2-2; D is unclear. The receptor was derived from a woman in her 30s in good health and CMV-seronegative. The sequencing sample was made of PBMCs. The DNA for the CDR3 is TGTGCCAGTAGAGATCCCACCGGGGAGCTGTTTTTT. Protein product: CASRDPTGELFF.